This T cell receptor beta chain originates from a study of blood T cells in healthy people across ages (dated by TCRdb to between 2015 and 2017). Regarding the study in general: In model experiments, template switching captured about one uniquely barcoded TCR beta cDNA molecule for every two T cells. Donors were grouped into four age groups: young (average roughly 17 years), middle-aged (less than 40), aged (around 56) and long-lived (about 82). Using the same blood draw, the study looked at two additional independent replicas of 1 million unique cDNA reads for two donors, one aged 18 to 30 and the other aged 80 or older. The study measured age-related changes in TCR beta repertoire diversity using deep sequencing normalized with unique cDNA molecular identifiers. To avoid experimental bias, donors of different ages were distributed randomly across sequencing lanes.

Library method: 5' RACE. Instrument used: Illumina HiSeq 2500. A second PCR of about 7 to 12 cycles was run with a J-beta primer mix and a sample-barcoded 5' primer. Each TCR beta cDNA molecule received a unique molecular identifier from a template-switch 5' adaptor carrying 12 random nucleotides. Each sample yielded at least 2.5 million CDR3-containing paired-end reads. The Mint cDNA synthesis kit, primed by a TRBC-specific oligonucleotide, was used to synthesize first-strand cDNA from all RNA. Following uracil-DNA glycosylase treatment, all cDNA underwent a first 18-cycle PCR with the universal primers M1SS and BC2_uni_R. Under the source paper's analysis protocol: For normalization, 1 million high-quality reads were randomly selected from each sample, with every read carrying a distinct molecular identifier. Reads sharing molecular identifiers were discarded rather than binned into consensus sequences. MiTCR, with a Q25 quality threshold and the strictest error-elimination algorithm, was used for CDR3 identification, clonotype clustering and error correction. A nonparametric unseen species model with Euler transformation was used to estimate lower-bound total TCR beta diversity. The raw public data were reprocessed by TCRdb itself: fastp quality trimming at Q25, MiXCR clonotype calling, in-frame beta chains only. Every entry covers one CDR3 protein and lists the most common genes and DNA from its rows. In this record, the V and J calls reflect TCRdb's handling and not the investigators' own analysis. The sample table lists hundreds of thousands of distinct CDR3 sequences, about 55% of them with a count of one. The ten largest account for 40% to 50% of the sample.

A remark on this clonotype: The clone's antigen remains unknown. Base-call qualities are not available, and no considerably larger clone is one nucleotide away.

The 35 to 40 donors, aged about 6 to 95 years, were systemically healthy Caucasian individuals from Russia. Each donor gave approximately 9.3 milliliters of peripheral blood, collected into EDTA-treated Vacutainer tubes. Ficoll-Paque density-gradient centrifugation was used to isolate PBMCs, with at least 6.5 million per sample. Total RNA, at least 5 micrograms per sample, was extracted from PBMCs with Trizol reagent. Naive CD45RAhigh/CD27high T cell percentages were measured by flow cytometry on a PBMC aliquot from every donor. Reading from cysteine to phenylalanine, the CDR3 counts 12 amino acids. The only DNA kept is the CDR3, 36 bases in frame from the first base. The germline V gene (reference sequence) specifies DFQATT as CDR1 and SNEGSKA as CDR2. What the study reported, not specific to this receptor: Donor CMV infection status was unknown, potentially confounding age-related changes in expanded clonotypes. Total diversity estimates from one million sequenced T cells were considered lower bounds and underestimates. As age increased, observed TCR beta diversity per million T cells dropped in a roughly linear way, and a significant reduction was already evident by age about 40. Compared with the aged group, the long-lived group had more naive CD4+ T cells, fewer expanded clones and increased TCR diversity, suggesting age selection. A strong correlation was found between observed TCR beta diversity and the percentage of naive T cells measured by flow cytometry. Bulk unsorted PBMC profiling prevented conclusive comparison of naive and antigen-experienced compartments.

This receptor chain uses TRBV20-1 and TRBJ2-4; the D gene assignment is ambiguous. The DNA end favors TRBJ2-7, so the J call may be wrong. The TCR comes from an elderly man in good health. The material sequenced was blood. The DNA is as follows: TGCAGTGCTCCCGAGAACTCCTACGAGCAGTACTTC. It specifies CSAPENSYEQYF.